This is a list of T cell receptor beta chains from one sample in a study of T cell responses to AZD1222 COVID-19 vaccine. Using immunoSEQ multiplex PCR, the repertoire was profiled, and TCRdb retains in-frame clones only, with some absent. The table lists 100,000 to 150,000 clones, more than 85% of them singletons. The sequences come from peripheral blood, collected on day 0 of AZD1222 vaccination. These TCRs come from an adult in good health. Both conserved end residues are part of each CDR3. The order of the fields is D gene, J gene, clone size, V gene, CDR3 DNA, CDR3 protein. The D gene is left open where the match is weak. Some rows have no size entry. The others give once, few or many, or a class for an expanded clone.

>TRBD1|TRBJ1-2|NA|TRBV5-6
TGTGCCAGCAGCCGCCGGGACAGGGCTAAATCTAACTATGGCTACACCTTC
CASSRRDRAKSNYGYTF
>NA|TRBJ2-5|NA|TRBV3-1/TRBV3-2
TGTGCCAGCAGCCTACTTCTCCGAGGGAGGGAGACCCAGTACTTC
CASSLLLRGRETQYF
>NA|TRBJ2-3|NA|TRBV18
TGTGCCAGCTCACCACCCATAGGCCCCACAGATACGCAGTATTTT
CASSPPIGPTDTQYF
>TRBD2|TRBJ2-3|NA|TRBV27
TGTGCCAGCAGTTTAATGGCTAGCGGGAGAACGGGTACGCAGTATTTT
CASSLMASGRTGTQYF
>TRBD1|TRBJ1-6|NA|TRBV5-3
TGTGCCAGAAGCAGGATGGACAGGGAAGGATGCCGGCATTCACCCCTCCACTTT
CARSRMDREGCRHSPLHF
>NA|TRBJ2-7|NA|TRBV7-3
TGTGCCAGCAGCTTAACGCCAACCTACGAGCAGTACTTC
CASSLTPTYEQYF
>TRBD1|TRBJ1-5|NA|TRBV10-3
TGTGCCATCAGGGGACAGGGGGGCAATCAGCCCCAGCATTTT
CAIRGQGGNQPQHF
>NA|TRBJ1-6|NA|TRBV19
TGTGCCAGTAGTACAACCGGACAGTTAAATCGTTCACCCCTCCACTTT
CASSTTGQLNRSPLHF
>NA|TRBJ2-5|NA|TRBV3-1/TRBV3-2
TGTGCCAGCAGCCAAGATGGGGGGACGGGAGAGACCCAGTACTTC
CASSQDGGTGETQYF
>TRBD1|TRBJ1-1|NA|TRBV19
TGTGCCAGTAGGATTGACAGGGCGACGAACACTGAAGCTTTCTTT
CASRIDRATNTEAFF
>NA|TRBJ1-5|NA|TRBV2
TGTGCCAGCAGTGAAGAGGGGGATCAGCCCCAGCATTTT
CASSEEGDQPQHF
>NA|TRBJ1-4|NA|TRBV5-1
TGCGCCAGCAGCCTGGGGGACGCAACTAATGAAAAACTGTTTTTT
CASSLGDATNEKLFF
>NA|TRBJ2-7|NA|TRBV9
TGTGCCAGCAGTGAAGAACAGGCCGCGTATCCCTACGAGCAGTACTTC
CASSEEQAAYPYEQYF
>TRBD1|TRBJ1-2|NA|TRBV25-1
TGTGCCAGCAGTGAACAGGGGGACTATGGCTACACCTTC
CASSEQGDYGYTF
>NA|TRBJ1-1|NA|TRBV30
TGTGCCTGGTTAGACTTGAACACTGAAGCTTTCTTT
CAWLDLNTEAFF
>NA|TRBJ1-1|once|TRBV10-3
TGTGCCCCCGGGGGTCGGGGGTTGGTGCGCACTGAAGCTTTCTTT
CAPGGRGLVRTEAFF
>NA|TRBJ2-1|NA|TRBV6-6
TGTGCCAGCAGCTCCCAGGGGGGAGTCTACAATGAGCAGTTCTTC
CASSSQGGVYNEQFF
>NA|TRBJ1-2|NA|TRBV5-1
TGCGCCAGCAGCTTGGCGGAAAGTCGCTATGGCTACACCTTC
CASSLAESRYGYTF
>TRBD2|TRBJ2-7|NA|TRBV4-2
TGTGCCAGCAGCCAAGATCTTGCGACTAGCGGGTCCTACGAGCAGTACTTC
CASSQDLATSGSYEQYF
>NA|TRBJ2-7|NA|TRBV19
TGTGCCAGTAGTATGGTTCAGACAGTGGGGGGGCCCATCGAGCAGTACTTC
CASSMVQTVGGPIEQYF
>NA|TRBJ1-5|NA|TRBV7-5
TGTGTCAGAAGCAGGGACAGGGAAAGTTATAGCAATCAGCCCCAGCATTTT
CVRSRDRESYSNQPQHF
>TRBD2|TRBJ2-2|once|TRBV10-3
TGTGCCATCAGTCGACTAGCGGGCCTGAACACCGGGGAGCTGTTTTTT
CAISRLAGLNTGELFF
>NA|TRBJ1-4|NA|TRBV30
TGTGCCTGGAGTTCGGGGGTATCTAATGAAAAACTGTTTTTT
CAWSSGVSNEKLFF